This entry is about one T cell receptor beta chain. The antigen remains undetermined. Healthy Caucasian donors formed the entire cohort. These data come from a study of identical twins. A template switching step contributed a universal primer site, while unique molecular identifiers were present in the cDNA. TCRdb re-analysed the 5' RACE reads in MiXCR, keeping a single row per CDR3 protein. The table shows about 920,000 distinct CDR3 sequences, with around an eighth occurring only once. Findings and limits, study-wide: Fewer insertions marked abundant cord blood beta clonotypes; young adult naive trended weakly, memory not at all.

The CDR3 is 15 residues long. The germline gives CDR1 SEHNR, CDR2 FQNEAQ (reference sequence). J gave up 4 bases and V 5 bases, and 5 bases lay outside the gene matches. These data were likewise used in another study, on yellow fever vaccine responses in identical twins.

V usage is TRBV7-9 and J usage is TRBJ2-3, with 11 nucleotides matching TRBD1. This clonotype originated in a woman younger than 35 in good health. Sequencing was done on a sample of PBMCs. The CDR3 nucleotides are TGTGCCAGCAGCCAAGGACAGGGGGCCGCAGATACGCAGTATTTT. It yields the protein CASSQGQGAADTQYF.